The clone carrying this TCR beta chain has just one count. Its antigen is as yet unknown. The sample originates from a study of T cell responses to AZD1222 COVID-19 vaccine. Findings and limits, study-wide: Donors were largely white British and mainly female; clonal diversity was possibly underestimated.

Repertoires were generated with immunoSEQ multiplex PCR, while TCRdb's copy carries only in-frame clones and drops some. The repertoire holds 120,000 to 150,000 clones, over 80% seen once, with roughly 3.8% in the top ten. CDR1 is SGHTA and CDR2 is FQGTGA in the germline V gene. V was pared by 1 base and J by 3 bases, with 13 bases between. The CDR3 sequence is 15 residues long. The receptor was derived from an adult who received the AZD1222 COVID-19 vaccine. Here the sequenced sample was peripheral blood, taken 28 days after the second AZD1222 dose. The chain uses TRBV7-3 and TRBJ2-7, with D unclear. Here the CDR3 reads CASSLNRGSNYEQYF. In DNA, the CDR3 is TGTGCCAGCAGCTTAAACCGCGGTTCTAACTACGAGCAGTACTTC.